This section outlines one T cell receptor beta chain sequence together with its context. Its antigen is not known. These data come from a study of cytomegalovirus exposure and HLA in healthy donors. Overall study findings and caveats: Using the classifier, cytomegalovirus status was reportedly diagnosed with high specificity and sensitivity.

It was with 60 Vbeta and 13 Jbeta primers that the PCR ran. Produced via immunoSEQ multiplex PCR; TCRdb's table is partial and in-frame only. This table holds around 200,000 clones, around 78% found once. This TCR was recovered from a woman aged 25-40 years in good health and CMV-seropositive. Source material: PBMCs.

This CDR3 is CASSLMGQGAREQFF. The CDR3 DNA sequence: TGTGCCAGCAGCTTAATGGGACAGGGGGCTCGGGAGCAGTTCTTC. The chain combines TRBV7-8 with TRBJ2-1; 12 bases map to TRBD1. J was trimmed by 10 bases and V by 2 bases; bases with no gene match: 6. CDR3 length equals 15 residues. CDR1 SGHVS and CDR2 FQNEAQ come from the germline V gene.